This T cell receptor beta chain originates from a study of shared clonotypes between healthy human individuals. Positive CCR7 selection of CD45RO-negative cells yielded the naive CD8 cells, and terminally differentiated effector memory CD45RA+ cells were excluded. Trimming at V came to 3 bases and at J to 3 bases, leaving 16 bases not matched to a gene. Germline values: CDR1 MGHRA, CDR2 YSYEKL. The CDR3 totals 20 residues. An even split of each subset's genomic DNA across several immunoSEQ plates was performed. Data came from immunoSEQ multiplex PCR; TCRdb stores just in-frame clones and leaves some out. The sample includes some 1,900,000 clones, 85% to 95% of them seen just once.

The sequence was obtained from a man younger than 35 in good health. The chain couples TRBV4-1 to TRBJ2-2, with 10 bases identical to TRBD2. The material sequenced was naive CD8+ T cells sorted from blood. The CDR3 DNA sequence: TGCGCCAGCAGCCAGCTCGGGCGTAGCGGGAGGATCATCGACACCGGGGAGCTGTTTTTT. The encoded protein is CASSQLGRSGRIIDTGELFF.